This is a list of T cell receptor beta chains from one sample in a study of T cells after yellow fever vaccination. TCRdb fed the 5' RACE reads into MiXCR, producing one record per CDR3 protein. Among roughly 330,000 distinct CDR3 sequences, around 7% were seen once, and the ten largest hold roughly a sixth. The sequencing here drew on PBMCs, taken roughly seven weeks after the first yellow fever vaccination. Every receptor here comes from a man between 18 and 29 years old who received the YFV17D yellow fever vaccine. CDR3s include the opening cysteine and the closing phenylalanine or tryptophan.

CASKQGTGELFF,TRBJ2-2,TRBV5-1
CASTLGGGANSPLHF,TRBJ1-6,TRBV12-3/TRBV12-4
CASSPGQGGDIQYF,TRBJ2-4,TRBV5-1
CASSFGPRGETQYF,TRBJ2-5,TRBV7-7
CSAPDRVAGELFF,TRBJ2-2,TRBV20-1
CASSPWRGVFYEQYF,TRBJ2-7,TRBV6-2/TRBV6-3
CASSPGPGNIQYF,TRBJ2-4,TRBV12-3/TRBV12-4
CASSLVGVYTF,TRBJ1-2,TRBV7-9
CASSFTGAQGYTF,TRBJ1-2,TRBV27
CATSDSMNTEAFF,TRBJ1-1,TRBV24-1
CASGQGGDTDTQYF,TRBJ2-3,TRBV4-3
CASSSTQIWTTTNEKLFF,TRBJ1-4,TRBV5-4
CASSGQGISSNTGELFF,TRBJ2-2,TRBV5-1
CAIRTGTGGFPGNTIYF,TRBJ1-3,TRBV10-3
CASSSPGGYTF,TRBJ1-2,TRBV5-5
CASSGETSNQPQHF,TRBJ1-5,TRBV2
CSAKAWDGPQHF,TRBJ1-5,TRBV20-1
CAISPYTYEQYF,TRBJ2-7,TRBV10-3
CASSFVRGSGSANTEAFF,TRBJ1-1,TRBV28
CASSSGTSVSGANVLTF,TRBJ2-6,TRBV4-2
CASSWEQSGELFF,TRBJ2-2,TRBV5-5
CASSSGGGRGTDTQYF,TRBJ2-3,TRBV9
CASSSSGGAGEQYF,TRBJ2-7,TRBV3-1
CASSPSTGTEAFF,TRBJ1-1,TRBV28
CASSSRDRVFYEQYF,TRBJ2-7,TRBV5-1
CASSHDNRDTGELFF,TRBJ2-2,TRBV4-3
CASSYSSGQGNGYTF,TRBJ1-2,TRBV6-5
CASSPAGTGRTPLHF,TRBJ1-6,TRBV7-9
CASSDLRQGRVQETQYF,TRBJ2-5,TRBV25-1
CASSPTTGGSNQPQHF,TRBJ1-5,TRBV18
CASSKTSSSGYTGELFF,TRBJ2-2,TRBV5-1
CSARGTSGVEQYF,TRBJ2-7,TRBV20-1
CASSFHSGPGYEQYF,TRBJ2-7,TRBV11-2
CAISGTGGFPDTQYF,TRBJ2-3,TRBV10-3
CASQGAMAGELLF,TRBJ2-2,TRBV5-1
CASSQTGQAFYSPLHF,TRBJ1-6,TRBV28
CASSLLAMSSYNEQFF,TRBJ2-1,TRBV5-1
CASSPRTGMADTQYF,TRBJ2-3,TRBV7-2
CASSYSTGAIEQFF,TRBJ2-1,TRBV6-5
CASSWTDTQYF,TRBJ2-3,TRBV5-1
CASSASPRDATYGYTF,TRBJ1-2,TRBV7-2
CASSLLTGSNEQFF,TRBJ2-1,TRBV7-3
CASSYRQGPYEQYF,TRBJ2-7,TRBV6-5
CASSIDFRDPLQETQYF,TRBJ2-5,TRBV19
CASSVVGLSNQPQHF,TRBJ1-5,TRBV6-1
CARGLAGEDGTQYF,TRBJ2-5,TRBV5-1
CASSLSREETQYF,TRBJ2-5,TRBV7-2
CASSPEDTQYF,TRBJ2-3,TRBV18